This T cell receptor beta chain was recorded in a study of blood T cell repertoires in COVID-19. At the level of the study: Sites across the United States, Italy and Spain contributed samples from acute and convalescent COVID-19.

Methods used by the authors: Estimates of nucleated cell counts were drawn from the amplification of reference gene primers. Here immunoSEQ multiplex PCR was the method, and the copy in TCRdb shows in-frame clones only, minus some. V and J calls and clone size are those listed in that table; D and trimming were worked out from the DNA. The sample has 20,000 to 30,000 clones, roughly 71% seen once. V lost 8 bases and J lost 0, with 23 bases in between. This CDR3 is built from 18 residues. CDR1 is LGHDT and CDR2 is YNNKEL in the germline V gene (reference sequence). This clone was recorded only once. The specimen was peripheral blood. This clonotype was sampled from a man older than 75 with active or convalescent COVID-19. The chain recombines TRBV3-1 (or the pseudogene TRBV3-2) with TRBJ1-3, with D unresolved. The CDR3 DNA reads TGTGCCAGCTGGACTGCCGGATGGACCCCCTTCTCTGGAAACACCATATATTTT. It yields the protein CASWTAGWTPFSGNTIYF.